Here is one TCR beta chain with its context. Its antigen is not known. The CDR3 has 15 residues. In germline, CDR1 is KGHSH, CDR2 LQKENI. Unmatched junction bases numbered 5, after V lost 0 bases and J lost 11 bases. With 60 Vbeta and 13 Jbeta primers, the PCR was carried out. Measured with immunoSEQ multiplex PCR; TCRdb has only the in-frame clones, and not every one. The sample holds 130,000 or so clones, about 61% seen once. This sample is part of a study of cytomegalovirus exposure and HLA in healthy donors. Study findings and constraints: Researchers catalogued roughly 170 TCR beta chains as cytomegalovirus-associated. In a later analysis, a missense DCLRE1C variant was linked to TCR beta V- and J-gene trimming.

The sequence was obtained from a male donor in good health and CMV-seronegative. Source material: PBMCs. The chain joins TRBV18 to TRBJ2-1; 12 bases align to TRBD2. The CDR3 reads CASSPPTSGGHQQFF. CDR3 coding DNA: TGTGCCAGCTCACCACCGACTAGCGGGGGCCACCAGCAGTTCTTC.